One and the same sample provided the 31 T cell receptor beta chains below, sequenced in a study of T-cell memory formation after mild COVID-19. Via MiXCR, TCRdb re-called the 5' RACE reads, giving one row per CDR3 protein. The data contain fewer than 50,000 distinct CDR3 sequences, around 12% of them singletons. Sample: PBMCs or a T cell subset sorted from them (not recorded which). The receptors here all came from a young man who had mild COVID-19 (a few samples of this study predate the infection). Cell type and time point are not known.

This clonotype was seen a few times. The CDR3 sequence is CASSLFRESGEQYF. The DNA for the CDR3 is TGTGCCAGCAGTTTATTCAGGGAGTCAGGCGAGCAGTACTTC. This chain uses TRBV12-3 or TRBV12-4 with TRBJ2-7; D is tentatively TRBD1 or TRBD2 (5 bases each). Trimming shortened V by 2 bases and J by 6 bases, and 14 bases separated the two germline ends. The CDR3 has 14 amino acids.

The V and J genes are TRBV5-1 and TRBJ2-3, with D perhaps matching TRBD2 (6 bases). Germline V gives CDR1 SGHRS, CDR2 YFSETQ. The CDR3 runs 15 residues. The V gene lost 4 bases and the J gene lost 1 base, with 13 bases spanning the gap. The CDR3 DNA is TGCGCCAGCAGCCCCGGGAGTACGGGCACAGATACGCAGTATTTT. This sequence encodes CASSPGSTGTDTQYF. The whole variable domain, remainder taken from reference TRBV5-1 and TRBJ2-3, is KAGVTQTPRYLIKTRGQQVTLSCSPISGHRSVSWYQQTPGQGLQFLFEYFSETQRNKGNFPGRFSGRQFSNSRSEMNVSTLELGDSALYLCASSPGSTGTDTQYFGPGTRLTVL.

This clonotype was seen a handful of times. This chain uses TRBV20-1 with TRBJ2-6, with a weak D call TRBD1 (5 bases). Deletions cut 3 bases from V and 4 bases from J, with 10 bases between. Germline assignment: CDR1 DFQATT and CDR2 SNEGSKA (reference sequence). The CDR3 is 14 residues long. CDR3 sequence: CSARDTAGANVLTF. The CDR3 DNA reads as TGCAGTGCTAGGGACACCGCCGGGGCCAACGTCCTGACTTTC.

This clonotype was observed a few times. The genes are TRBV7-2 and TRBJ1-1; D is ambiguous. The V gene lost 2 bases and the J gene lost 6 bases, with 13 bases spanning the gap. Looked up from germline, CDR1 is SGHTA and CDR2 is FQGNSA. The CDR3 runs to 14 residues. The CDR3 reads CASSLYWSDAEAFF. The CDR3, as DNA: TGTGCCAGCAGCTTATATTGGTCAGACGCTGAAGCTTTCTTT.

This clonotype has a handful of counts. This chain links TRBV6-5 with TRBJ2-7; D may be TRBD1 (5 bases). V lost 0 bases, J lost 0 bases, and 12 bases lay in between. The CDR3 length is 16 residues. Germline V gene sequence: CDR1 MNHEY, CDR2 SVGAGI. The CDR3 protein is CASSYSPAGPSYEQYF. The DNA of the CDR3 is TGTGCCAGCAGTTACTCTCCGGCAGGGCCCTCCTACGAGCAGTACTTC.

This clonotype has more than one count but fewer than ten. The chain couples TRBV3-1 to TRBJ2-7; 10 bases are a match to TRBD1. In germline, CDR1 is LGHDT, CDR2 YNNKEL (reference sequence). V dropped 7 bases and J dropped 6; count of bases not matched to a gene: 6. This CDR3 has 13 residues. The CDR3 DNA follows: TGTGCCAGCATATCGGGACAGGGGAGCGAGCAGTACTTC. This codes for CASISGQGSEQYF.

The V call is TRBV7-9, the J call TRBJ1-3; a possible D gene is TRBD1 (5 bases). V dropped 1 base and J dropped 8 bases, with 9 bases sitting between them. Looked up from germline, CDR1 is SEHNR and CDR2 is FQNEAQ (reference sequence). CDR3 size: 13 residues. For the CDR3, the DNA is TGTGCCAGCAGCTTAGAGGGGTCGCACACCATATATTTT. It yields the protein CASSLEGSHTIYF.

The chain carries TRBV23-1 and TRBJ2-5; TRBD1 aligns across 8 bases. TRBV23-1 is known as an ORF, though its function is uncertain. Trimming removed 3 bases from V and 1 base from J; junction bases left unmatched: 13. The CDR3 contains 18 residues. In DNA form, the CDR3 reads TGCGCCAGCAGTCACCACGCGACCACAGGGGGACCCCAAGAGACCCAGTACTTC. Its translation: CASSHHATTGGPQETQYF.

The sample holds many counts of this clonotype. The gene calls are TRBV7-6 and TRBJ2-1, with 11 nucleotides matching TRBD2. The V segment lost 3 bases and the J segment 5 bases; nucleotides outside the gene matches: 6. Germline V lookup: CDR1 SGHVS, CDR2 FNYEAQ. This CDR3 spans 16 amino acids. This chain's CDR3 is CASSFELAGDHNEQFF. In DNA, the CDR3 is TGTGCCAGCAGCTTCGAACTAGCGGGGGACCACAATGAGCAGTTCTTC.

In its sample, this clonotype was seen a few times. This sequence joins TRBV10-3 and TRBJ2-7, with 9 bases lining up with TRBD1. V gave up 6 bases and J gave up 6 bases; unmatched junction bases: 9. Germline V gene lookup returns CDR1 ENHRY and CDR2 SYGVKD. The CDR3 extends over 14 amino acids. CDR3 region: CAIRDPGQGVEQYV. The DNA for the CDR3 is TGTGCCATCAGGGATCCGGGACAGGGTGTCGAGCAGTACGTC.

Many counts were recorded for this clonotype. This rearrangement joins TRBV6-6 to TRBJ1-1, with D tentatively TRBD1 (5 bases). CDR3 length equals 17 residues. Germline lookup yields CDR1 MNHNY and CDR2 SVGAGI (reference sequence). The V gene lost 2 bases and the J gene lost 1 base, with 17 bases spanning the gap. CDR3 nucleotide sequence: TGTGCCAGCAGTTACGGAAATCGGGGCAGGGAGAACACTGAAGCTTTCTTT. It specifies CASSYGNRGRENTEAFF.

The V gene is TRBV6-6, the J gene TRBJ1-3; D may be TRBD1 (5 bases). This CDR3 is 14 amino acids long. Germline lookup yields CDR1 MNHNY and CDR2 SVGAGI (reference sequence). Trimming removed 0 bases at V and 2 bases at J, with 5 bases between. CDR3 DNA sequence: TGTGCCAGCAGTTACTCAGGGGCTGGAAACACCATATATTTT. This codes for CASSYSGAGNTIYF.

V gene TRBV6-5 combines with J gene TRBJ1-5; D unresolved. The CDR3 spans 13 residues. V lost 4 bases to trimming and J lost 6 bases, with 10 bases between them. The V gene's germline CDR1 is MNHEY and CDR2 SVGAGI. CDR3: CASSSMLGQPQHF. In DNA, the CDR3 is TGTGCCAGCAGTTCGATGCTGGGTCAGCCCCAGCATTTT.

This clonotype was recorded many times. The chain combines TRBV19 with TRBJ2-7; no clear D gene. Germline CDR1 LNHDA, CDR2 SQIVND (reference sequence). Deletions cut 4 bases from V and 6 bases from J, with 13 bases between. CDR3 length: 13 amino acids. As DNA, the CDR3 is TGTGCCAGTAGTACCACAGTGGCTACCGAGCAGTACTTC. Its protein is CASSTTVATEQYF.

This sequence joins TRBV5-1 and TRBJ1-2, with 7 bases fitting TRBD1. V gave up 4 bases and J gave up 8 bases; unmatched junction bases: 11. The CDR3 contains 14 residues. Germline V CDR1 and CDR2: SGHRS, YFSETQ. The CDR3 DNA sequence: TGCGCCAGCAGCCCGCTGACAGTGGACAGGGGCTACACCTTC. This gives the protein CASSPLTVDRGYTF.

The chain carries TRBV11-3 and TRBJ2-2; the D is unclear. V was cut by 0 bases and J by 6 bases, with 5 bases left in between. Germline CDR1 and CDR2: SGHNT and YENEEA. The CDR3 runs 13 residues. The DNA for the CDR3 is TGTGCCAGCAGCTTAGATGGGGCCGGGGAGCTGTTTTTT. Amino acids: CASSLDGAGELFF.

This clonotype showed up many times. The chain links TRBV27 to TRBJ1-6; weak D call: TRBD1 (5 bases). The germline V gene encodes CDR1 MNHEY and CDR2 SMNVEV (reference sequence). The CDR3 is 13 amino acids. V gave up 7 bases and J gave up 6 bases, with 10 bases separating them. CDR3 region: CASKGPINSPLHF. As DNA, the CDR3 is TGTGCCAGCAAGGGACCGATTAATTCACCCCTCCACTTT.

This clonotype was detected ten times or more. V is TRBV12-3 or TRBV12-4 and J is TRBJ2-5; D not certain. Between the trimmed V and J ends, which lost 6 bases and 7 bases, there was a span of 9 bases. This CDR3 is 11 amino acids long. CDR3 region: CASSQTRTQYF. CDR3 DNA: TGTGCCAGCAGCCAAACAAGGACCCAGTACTTC.

This clonotype was counted only a few times. The V call is TRBV18, the J call TRBJ2-1; D gene ambiguous. This CDR3 has 13 amino acids. V was shortened by 3 bases and J by 5 bases, with 8 bases between the two germline ends. Germline-derived CDR1 and CDR2 are KGHSH and LQKENI. In DNA, the CDR3 is TGTGCCAGCTCACCTATCGGAGACAATGAGCAGTTCTTC. It translates to CASSPIGDNEQFF.

This rearrangement joins TRBV19 to TRBJ1-1; no reliable D call. Trimming pared 5 bases from V and 1 base from J, leaving 8 bases between. CDR3 length equals 13 residues. The germline CDR1 and CDR2 sequences are LNHDA and SQIVND (reference sequence). The CDR3 DNA sequence: TGTGCCAGTAGTTGGGTGGCGAACACTGAAGCTTTCTTT. It specifies CASSWVANTEAFF.

Ten or more counts support this clonotype. The CDR3 spells CASSLTQYNEQFF. In nucleotides, the CDR3 is TGTGCCAGCAGCCTTACCCAATACAATGAGCAGTTCTTC. This chain uses TRBV9 with TRBJ2-1; D ambiguous. The CDR3 runs to 13 residues. Between the trimmed V and J ends, which lost 4 bases and 4 bases, there was a span of 9 bases. Germline loops: CDR1 SGDLS, CDR2 YYNGEE.

This clonotype was counted a few times. The rearrangement uses TRBV5-1 and TRBJ1-6, with no clear D. V was cut by 7 bases and J by 7 bases, with 15 bases left in between. The CDR3 sequence is 14 residues long. Looked up from germline, CDR1 is SGHRS and CDR2 is YFSETQ. CDR3 nucleotides: TGCGCCAGCCGCCATAGCGGGGAAAATTCACCCCTCCACTTT. Encoded protein: CASRHSGENSPLHF.

The chain recombines TRBV24-1 with TRBJ2-5, with 10 positions matching TRBD2. This CDR3 region has 14 residues. Losses at the gene ends were 3 bases for V and 5 bases for J; bases not matched to a gene: 2. Germline V gives CDR1 KGHDR, CDR2 SFDVKD. The CDR3, as DNA: TGTGCCACCAGTGATGGGACTAGCGTGGAGACCCAGTACTTC. Translating it yields CATSDGTSVETQYF.

This clonotype was seen a few times. The chain uses TRBV7-2 and TRBJ1-2, with 7 bases aligning to TRBD1. This CDR3 comprises 15 residues. Trimming removed 8 bases from V and 2 bases from J; junction bases left unmatched: 11. CDR1 is SGHTA, CDR2 FQGNSA, per germline. The CDR3 bases are TGTGCCAGCGTTAGACAGGGAAGTGCGAACTATGGCTACACCTTC. Protein: CASVRQGSANYGYTF.

The table lists this clonotype with a few counts. V usage is TRBV7-8 and J usage is TRBJ2-1, with TRBD2 identical over 8 bases. The CDR3 extends over 16 amino acids. J was trimmed by 3 bases and V by 4 bases; bases with no gene match: 8. Germline CDR1 is SGHVS and CDR2 is FQNEAQ. DNA of the CDR3: TGTGCCAGCAGCTCCTTTCGGGCGGGGGGCTACAATGAGCAGTTCTTC. Protein product: CASSSFRAGGYNEQFF.

This clonotype is judged medium-sized (0.01 to 0.1%). The rearrangement uses TRBV3-1 and TRBJ1-6; 11 positions agree with TRBD1. The ends lost 3 bases at V and 6 bases at J; junction bases unmatched: 4. The germline V gene has CDR1 LGHDT and CDR2 YNNKEL (reference sequence). This CDR3 has 16 residues. CDR3 amino acids: CASSQLGTGGNSPLHF. The CDR3 bases are TGTGCCAGCAGCCAGCTTGGGACAGGGGGTAATTCACCCCTCCACTTT. The variable domain in full, completed from reference TRBV3-1 and TRBJ1-6, reads DTAVSQTPKYLVTQMGNDKSIKCEQNLGHDTMYWYKQDSKKFLKIMFSYNNKELIINETVPNRFSPKSPDKAHLNLHINSLELGDSAVYFCASSQLGTGGNSPLHFGNGTRLTVT.

The rearrangement joins TRBV9 to TRBJ2-3, with 7 bases aligning to TRBD2. Per germline, CDR1 SGDLS and CDR2 YYNGEE. The trim removed 0 bases at V and 2 bases at J, leaving 6 bases unmatched. This CDR3 contains 16 residues. In DNA, the CDR3 is TGTGCCAGCAGCGTAGGTGCTAGCGGATACACAGATACGCAGTATTTT. This translates into CASSVGASGYTDTQYF.

This clonotype was counted only a few times. V is TRBV6-5 and J is TRBJ1-1; maybe TRBD1 (5 bases). V was trimmed by 3 bases and J by 9 bases, leaving 14 bases between them. Germline V gene lookup returns CDR1 MNHEY and CDR2 SVGAGI. The CDR3 length is 13 residues. CDR3 amino acids: CASSYLGQVKAFF. The CDR3 coding sequence is TGTGCCAGCAGTTATTTGGGGCAGGTAAAAGCTTTCTTT.

This clonotype was detected a few times. The chain employs TRBV10-2 and TRBJ2-2; D is uncertain. CDR1 and CDR2 from the germline V gene are WSHSY and SAAADI. The CDR3 has 13 residues. The V gene lost 6 bases and the J gene lost 3 bases, with 8 bases spanning the gap. CDR3 loop: CASSDQYTGELFF. The CDR3 coding sequence is TGCGCCAGCAGCGACCAATACACCGGGGAGCTGTTTTTT.

This sequence joins TRBV4-3 and TRBJ2-1, with D hard to call. The CDR3 runs 14 residues. Trimming took 1 base from V and 3 from J, leaving 7 bases between them. Per the germline V gene, CDR1 is LGHNA and CDR2 is YSLEER. In DNA, the CDR3 is TGCGCCAGCAGCCAAGGGACCTACTACAATGAGCAGTTCTTC. This translates into CASSQGTYYNEQFF.

V usage is TRBV3-1 and J usage is TRBJ1-6, with D perhaps TRBD1 (5 bases). Germline loops: CDR1 LGHDT, CDR2 YNNKEL (reference sequence). The CDR3 spans 15 residues. Between the trimmed V and J ends, which lost 0 bases and 10 bases, there was a span of 13 bases. Here the CDR3 reads CASSQDRAGRSPLHF. In DNA form, the CDR3 reads TGTGCCAGCAGCCAAGATCGCGCGGGGCGGTCACCCCTCCACTTT.